The 32 T cell receptor beta chains given below trace back to one sample, sequenced in a study of T cells after yellow fever vaccination (dated 2019 in TCRdb). Taken with the paper, the label for treatment or condition translates to: live attenuated yellow fever vaccine strain. The library was generated by 5' RACE. TCRdb records Illumina HiSeq 2500 as the sequencer. TCRdb reanalyzed the raw reads on its own, using fastp at Q25 for trimming and MiXCR for clone calling, and kept in-frame beta chains. Rows are combined by CDR3 protein, so each entry shows the most common genes and DNA. For this sample the table gives some 600,000 distinct CDR3 sequences, of which 9% to 15% were detected only once. The ten biggest clones cover 15% of the sample. The source material was PBMCs, sampled on the day of the yellow fever booster vaccination. These receptors came from a man aged 25 to 45 who received the YFV17D yellow fever vaccine.

Many counts were recorded for this clonotype. The chain combines TRBV12-3 or TRBV12-4 with TRBJ2-5; the D gene could be TRBD1 or TRBD2 (6 bases each). There are 13 residues in the CDR3. The germline V and J ends were trimmed by 2 bases and 5 bases, with 9 bases remaining between them. The CDR3, as DNA: TGTGCCAGCAGTTTATGGGGGGCGGAGACCCAGTACTTC. Translating gives CASSLWGAETQYF.

This clonotype has a count of ten or more. This chain connects TRBV7-2 to TRBJ2-7; 10 nucleotides agree with TRBD1. The CDR3 spans 15 residues. CDR1 is SGHTA and CDR2 is FQGNSA in the germline V gene. Germline trimming cut 4 bases from V and 5 bases from J; bases unmatched to any gene: 8. CDR3 protein: CASSSRTGGRDEQYF. The CDR3 nucleotides are TGTGCCAGCAGCTCCCGGACAGGGGGTAGGGACGAGCAGTACTTC.

This clonotype came up a few times. The chain uses TRBV6-5 and TRBJ2-5; 8 bases are a match to TRBD1. Per germline, CDR1 MNHEY and CDR2 SVGAGI. J was trimmed by 3 bases and V by 2 bases; bases with no gene match: 2. The CDR3 covers 14 residues. The CDR3 loop reads CASSYQQGEETQYF. In nucleotides, the CDR3 is TGTGCCAGCAGTTACCAACAGGGGGAAGAGACCCAGTACTTC.

V and J are TRBV7-8 and TRBJ1-1, with a possible D match to TRBD1 (6 bases). The CDR3 is made up of 15 amino acids. Germline CDR1 is SGHVS and CDR2 is FQNEAQ. V lost 7 bases and J lost 6, with 21 bases in between. CDR3: CASTLRGEWGSEAFF. CDR3 sequence (DNA): TGTGCCAGCACCCTTAGGGGGGAGTGGGGGTCTGAAGCTTTCTTT.

V is TRBV4-2 and J is TRBJ2-1; D not certain. Germline values: CDR1 LGHNA, CDR2 YNFKEQ. Deletions cut 4 bases from V and 7 bases from J, with 11 bases between. The CDR3 extends over 13 amino acids. CDR3 DNA sequence: TGTGCCAGCAGCCTCGCAATCGTAAATGAGCAGTTCTTC. Translating it yields CASSLAIVNEQFF.

The chain combines TRBV7-9 with TRBJ2-3, with a tentative D call TRBD1 (6 bases). Germline assignment: CDR1 SEHNR and CDR2 FQNEAQ (reference sequence). V lost 2 bases, J lost 0 bases, and 15 bases lay in between. The CDR3 loop spans 17 amino acids. CDR3 in DNA: TGTGCCAGCAGCTTAACGCGTGGGGGCGTCAGCACAGATACGCAGTATTTT. This translates into CASSLTRGGVSTDTQYF.

CDR3 residues: CSARDSRQGYQPQHF. CDR3 DNA sequence: TGCAGTGCTAGAGATTCCAGGCAGGGCTATCAGCCCCAGCATTTT. This chain connects TRBV20-1 to TRBJ1-5, with D tentatively TRBD1 (5 bases). Germline-derived CDR1 and CDR2 are DFQATT and SNEGSKA (reference sequence). The CDR3 extends over 15 amino acids. Trimming shortened V by 0 bases and J by 5 bases, and 14 bases separated the two germline ends.

This chain joins TRBV5-1 and TRBJ2-1; 16 positions match TRBD2. This CDR3 is built from 16 residues. Per the germline V gene, CDR1 is SGHRS and CDR2 is YFSETQ. With V trimmed by 4 bases and J by 7 bases, 5 bases remained unmatched. CDR3 region: CASSLGLAGGVNEQFF. CDR3 DNA: TGCGCCAGCAGCCTGGGACTAGCGGGAGGGGTAAATGAGCAGTTCTTC.

This clonotype came up a few times. This chain uses TRBV7-9 with TRBJ1-2, with unresolved D. The germline CDR1 and CDR2 sequences are SEHNR and FQNEAQ (reference sequence). The CDR3 spans 13 residues. V was trimmed by 5 bases and J by 4 bases, leaving 11 bases between them. This CDR3 is CASSQTTSYGYTF. The CDR3 region has the DNA TGTGCCAGCAGCCAAACAACGTCCTATGGCTACACCTTC.

CDR3 in DNA: TGTGCCAGCAGTTACTCGACCATCACGAGCTACGAGCAGTACTTC. Translated, it gives CASSYSTITSYEQYF. The chain recombines TRBV6-2 or TRBV6-3 with TRBJ2-7; D remains unclear. V was pared by 0 bases and J by 3 bases, with 12 bases between. Germline V gives CDR1 MNHEY, CDR2 SVGEGT. CDR3 length equals 15 residues.

The V and J genes are TRBV20-1 and TRBJ2-1; 11 bases are shared with TRBD2. V was pared by 0 bases and J by 9 bases, with 7 bases of the junction left unmatched. CDR3 length: 15 residues. CDR1 DFQATT and CDR2 SNEGSKA come from the germline V gene (reference sequence). In DNA, the CDR3 is TGCAGTGCTAGAGATCGACTAGCGGGATTTTTTGAGCAGTTCTTC. Its translation: CSARDRLAGFFEQFF.

The sample holds a few counts of this clonotype. The CDR3 reads CASSTPTSGGKRNIQYF. CDR3 coding DNA: TGTGCCAGCAGTACCCCAACTAGCGGGGGTAAAAGGAACATTCAGTACTTC. The V call is TRBV6-1, the J call TRBJ2-4; 11 bases agree with TRBD2. V lost 5 bases, J lost 7 bases, and 13 bases stayed unmatched. Germline CDR1 MNHNS, CDR2 SASEGT. The CDR3 is 17 residues long.

This clonotype was seen more than once but under ten times. The V and J genes are TRBV3-1 and TRBJ2-2; the D gene is possibly TRBD2 (5 bases). CDR3 length: 17 amino acids. Trimming shortened V by 5 bases and J by 5 bases, and 21 bases separated the two germline ends. CDR1 and CDR2 from the germline V gene are LGHDT and YNNKEL (reference sequence). The CDR3 nucleotides read TGTGCCAGCAGCGCGTTGGAGAGAGGGCCGTGGACCGGGGAGCTGTTTTTT. Its translation: CASSALERGPWTGELFF.

This clonotype has more than one count but fewer than ten. The chain carries TRBV5-1 and TRBJ2-3, with 14 bases fitting TRBD2. The CDR3 contains 15 residues. CDR1 is SGHRS, CDR2 YFSETQ, per germline. Losses at the gene ends were 7 bases for V and 6 bases for J; bases not matched to a gene: 7. The DNA of the CDR3 is TGCGCCAGCGGCACCGGGACTAGCGGGAGTGATACGCAGTATTTT. It codes for CASGTGTSGSDTQYF.

The genes are TRBV5-4 and TRBJ2-2; D tentatively fits TRBD1 or TRBD2 (5 bases each). The CDR3 covers 16 residues. The V end was cut by 3 bases, the J end by 7 bases, with 19 bases between. Per germline, CDR1 SGHNT and CDR2 YYREEE (reference sequence). The CDR3 loop reads CASSWGSALGGGELFF. For the CDR3, the DNA is TGTGCCAGCAGCTGGGGGTCCGCTCTCGGAGGCGGGGAGCTGTTTTTT.

The CDR3 region has the DNA TGCAGTGCTAGGACAGCAAATCAGCCCCAGCATTTT. Translation gives CSARTANQPQHF. The chain has TRBV20-1 and TRBJ1-5; weak D call: TRBD1 (5 bases). Germline V CDR1 and CDR2: DFQATT, SNEGSKA (reference sequence). V was pared by 3 bases and J by 4 bases, with 7 bases between. The CDR3 contains 12 residues.

This clonotype was detected only a few times. This chain uses TRBV12-3 or TRBV12-4 with TRBJ2-5; 10 bases match TRBD1. The length of the CDR3 is 15 residues. V lost 6 bases and J lost 6; bases outside the gene matches: 10. The CDR3 region is CASSRDRGGLQTQYF. The CDR3 DNA sequence: TGTGCCAGCAGCCGGGACAGGGGTGGGTTACAGACCCAGTACTTC.

This chain uses TRBV7-9 with TRBJ1-2, with 8 nucleotides matching TRBD1. The V gene's germline CDR1 is SEHNR and CDR2 FQNEAQ (reference sequence). V lost 11 bases to trimming and J lost 4 bases; unmatched junction nucleotides: 15. The CDR3 contains 15 residues. CDR3 nucleotides: TGTGCCGTTGGACAGGGAAGCGCCCAATCCTATGGCTACACCTTC. As protein: CAVGQGSAQSYGYTF. Full variable domain (rest looked up from reference TRBV7-9 and TRBJ1-2): DTGVSQNPRHKITKRGQNVTFRCDPISEHNRLYWYRQTLGQGPEFLTYFQNEAQLEKSRLLSDRFSAERPKGSFSTLEIQRTEQGDSAMYLCAVGQGSAQSYGYTFGSGTRLTVV.

This clonotype was seen a handful of times. V usage is TRBV28 and J usage is TRBJ1-2, with a weak D call TRBD1 (5 bases). Germline V gene sequence: CDR1 MDHEN, CDR2 SYDVKM. There are 15 residues in the CDR3. V dropped 7 bases and J dropped 2 bases, with 17 bases sitting between them. DNA for the CDR3: TGTGCCAGCAACCGCGTGGGGGGTTCCAACTATGGCTACACCTTC. It yields the protein CASNRVGGSNYGYTF.

V is TRBV20-1 and J is TRBJ2-2; D uncertain. This CDR3 is 14 amino acids long. Germline values: CDR1 DFQATT, CDR2 SNEGSKA (reference sequence). Trimming left V 1 base short and J 4 bases short, with 10 bases between. The CDR3 is CSARGRISTGELFF. DNA for the CDR3: TGCAGTGCTAGAGGCAGGATATCCACCGGGGAGCTGTTTTTT.

The V and J genes are TRBV7-9 and TRBJ2-2; D unclear. Germline V gene data show CDR1 as SEHNR and CDR2 as FQNEAQ (reference sequence). With 5 bases removed from V and 0 bases from J, the gap between germline ends came to 13 bases. This CDR3 comprises 16 residues. The chain's CDR3 is CASSPGITANTGELFF. CDR3 nucleotides: TGTGCCAGCAGCCCCGGAATCACCGCGAACACCGGGGAGCTGTTTTTT.

The chain combines TRBV30 with TRBJ1-3; unclear D gene. The germline V gene encodes CDR1 GTSNPN and CDR2 SVGIG (reference sequence). The CDR3 has 14 residues. V gave up 1 base and J gave up 2 bases, with 9 bases separating them. The CDR3 spells CAWSDWGAGNTIYF. CDR3 nucleotide sequence: TGTGCCTGGAGTGACTGGGGAGCTGGAAACACCATATATTTT.

The chain employs TRBV12-3 or TRBV12-4 and TRBJ2-5; unclear D gene. CDR3 length equals 11 residues. Trimming stripped 1 base from V and 6 bases from J, with 3 bases between. Here the CDR3 DNA reads TGTGCCAGCAGTTTAGTGAAGACCCAGTACTTC. Translated, it gives CASSLVKTQYF.

The rearrangement joins TRBV7-3 to TRBJ2-1, with D hard to call. V gave up 2 bases and J gave up 15 bases, with 17 bases separating them. CDR1 and CDR2 (germline): SGHTA, FQGTGA. The CDR3 totals 13 residues. The CDR3 nucleotides read TGTGCCAGCAGCTTAGGTGTTTTAAGCGCATCGTTCTTC. Protein: CASSLGVLSASFF.

The CDR3 bases are TGTGCCAGCAGCAATCAACCTGCAAGCTCCTACAATGAGCAGTTCTTC. Amino acid sequence: CASSNQPASSYNEQFF. The V and J genes are TRBV13 and TRBJ2-1; unclear D gene. The V gene's germline CDR1 is PRHDT and CDR2 FYEKMQ (reference sequence). The CDR3 consists of 16 residues. Trimming pared 5 bases from V and 0 bases from J, leaving 14 bases between.

The chain couples TRBV18 to TRBJ1-2; D may be TRBD1 (6 bases). Germline CDR1 and CDR2: KGHSH and LQKENI. CDR3 size: 14 residues. V was cut by 3 bases and J by 1 base, with 9 bases left in between. DNA for the CDR3: TGTGCCAGCTCACCCGACAGGATTAACTATGGCTACACCTTC. Translated: CASSPDRINYGYTF.

Only a few counts were recorded for this clonotype. This chain uses TRBV5-1 with TRBJ2-1; 10 bases line up with TRBD2. V lost 0 bases, J lost 10 bases, and 10 bases stayed unmatched. The CDR3 runs to 16 residues. Per germline, CDR1 SGHRS and CDR2 YFSETQ. As DNA, the CDR3 is TGCGCCAGCAGCTTGGAGGCTAGCGGGAGTTTTAGGGAGCAGTTCTTC. Encoded protein: CASSLEASGSFREQFF.

This clonotype was counted between two and nine times. The chain employs TRBV29-1 and TRBJ2-1, with 12 bases identical to TRBD2. The germline V gene has CDR1 SQVTM and CDR2 ANQGSEA. The CDR3 sequence is 15 residues long. The trim removed 7 bases at V and 7 bases at J, leaving 11 bases unmatched. The CDR3, as DNA: TGCAGCGCGCAGCACGGACTAGCGGGACCTAATGAGCAGTTCTTC. Translating gives CSAQHGLAGPNEQFF.

The V gene is TRBV7-8, the J gene TRBJ1-3, with D unresolved. The CDR3 runs 15 residues. Germline CDR1 and CDR2: SGHVS and FQNEAQ. The V end lost 6 bases, the J end lost 4 bases, and 16 bases lay between the germline ends. The DNA for the CDR3 is TGTGCCAGCAGTCAAGCGGAGGCGCCCGGAAACACCATATATTTT. As protein: CASSQAEAPGNTIYF.

The J gene is TRBJ2-5, the V gene TRBV7-2, with D perhaps TRBD1 (5 bases). The length of the CDR3 is 17 residues. Trimming stripped 4 bases from V and 2 bases from J, with 20 bases between. Germline V lookup: CDR1 SGHTA, CDR2 FQGNSA. This chain's CDR3 is CASSSRAQGTLQETQYF. CDR3 DNA sequence: TGTGCCAGCAGCTCTCGAGCGCAGGGAACTCTTCAAGAGACCCAGTACTTC.

The V call is TRBV6-2 or TRBV6-3, the J call TRBJ1-1; tentatively, D is TRBD1 (5 bases). CDR3 length: 13 residues. V was shortened by 7 bases and J by 10 bases, with 19 bases between the two germline ends. Germline V gives CDR1 MNHEY, CDR2 SVGEGT. The CDR3 DNA follows: TGTGCCAGCATGAGGGGTACCGCCCTGTCAGCTTTCTTT. Translated, it gives CASMRGTALSAFF.

The chain has TRBV7-2 and TRBJ2-3; tentatively, D is TRBD2 (5 bases). CDR3 length: 15 residues. CDR1 is SGHTA, CDR2 FQGNSA, per germline. The germline V and J ends were trimmed by 4 bases and 2 bases, with 13 bases remaining between them. CDR3 sequence: CASSSSRLATDTQYF. As DNA, the CDR3 is TGTGCCAGCAGCTCCTCAAGGCTAGCCACAGATACGCAGTATTTT.